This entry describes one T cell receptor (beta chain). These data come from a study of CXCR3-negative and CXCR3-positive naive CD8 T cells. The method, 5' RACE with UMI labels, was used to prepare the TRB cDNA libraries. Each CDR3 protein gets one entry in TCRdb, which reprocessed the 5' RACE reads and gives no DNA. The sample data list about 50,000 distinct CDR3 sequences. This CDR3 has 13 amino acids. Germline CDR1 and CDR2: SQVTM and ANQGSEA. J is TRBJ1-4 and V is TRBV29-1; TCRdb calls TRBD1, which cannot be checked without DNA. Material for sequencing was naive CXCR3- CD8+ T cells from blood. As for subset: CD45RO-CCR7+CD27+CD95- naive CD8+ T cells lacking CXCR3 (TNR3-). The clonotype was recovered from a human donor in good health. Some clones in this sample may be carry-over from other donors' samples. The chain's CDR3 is CSVVGKAGEKLFF.